This T cell receptor (beta chain) was sequenced during a study of monozygotic twins with cystic fibrosis. Study summary: Library input was three micrograms of fragmented DNA, with approximately 16 PCR cycles.

Trimming shortened V by 5 bases and J by 2 bases, and 10 bases separated the two germline ends. The germline CDR1 and CDR2 sequences are GTSNPN and SVGIG (reference sequence). There are 13 residues in the CDR3. Data came from immunoSEQ multiplex PCR; TCRdb stores just in-frame clones and leaves some out. The sample includes around 36,000 clones, approximately 67% of them seen just once. The chain uses TRBV30 and TRBJ2-1; D is possibly TRBD1 (6 bases). The sequencing sample was made of blood. The receptor was isolated from a girl between 10 and 17 years old with cystic fibrosis. CDR3 residues: CAWAGTTYNEQFF. DNA for the CDR3: TGTGCCTGGGCCGGGACAACCTACAATGAGCAGTTCTTC.